Presented here are 29 T cell receptor beta chains from one specimen sequenced in a study of T cell responses to AZD1222 COVID-19 vaccine. The protocol was immunoSEQ multiplex PCR, while the TCRdb copy is restricted to in-frame clones and leaves out a portion. The sample consists of about 75,000 clones, around 89% of them appearing once. This specimen was peripheral blood, taken 28 days after the second dose of the MenACWY control vaccine. The receptors come from an adult who received the MenACWY meningococcal vaccine as a control.

The gene calls are TRBV18 and TRBJ1-5; D unresolved. Germline CDR1 is KGHSH and CDR2 is LQKENI. The CDR3 sequence is 13 residues long. Deletions cut 6 bases from V and 5 bases from J, with 11 bases between. The DNA of the CDR3 is TGTGCCAGCTCCCAAAGGGTCGATCAGCCCCAGCATTTT. It codes for CASSQRVDQPQHF.

This clone turned up a few times. The chain couples TRBV29-1 to TRBJ1-1; maybe TRBD1 (6 bases). V was clipped by 4 bases and J by 3 bases, with 9 bases between them. CDR1 is SQVTM and CDR2 is ANQGSEA in the germline V gene. This CDR3 is 12 amino acids long. CDR3 amino acids: CSVGDRHTEAFF. CDR3 DNA sequence: TGCAGCGTTGGAGACAGGCACACTGAAGCTTTCTTT. The variable domain in full, completed from reference TRBV29-1 and TRBJ1-1, reads SAVISQKPSRDICQRGTSLTIQCQVDSQVTMMFWYRQQPGQSLTLIATANQGSEATYESGFVIDKFPISRPNLTFSTLTVSNMSPEDSSIYLCSVGDRHTEAFFGQGTRLTVV.

The CDR3 here is CASGRQGPYNEQFF. In DNA, the CDR3 is TGTGCCAGCGGCAGACAGGGACCCTACAATGAGCAGTTCTTC. This sequence joins TRBV14 and TRBJ2-1; 7 nucleotides line up with TRBD1. The CDR3 has 14 amino acids. Per the germline V gene, CDR1 is SGHDN and CDR2 is FVKESK. V was pared by 8 bases and J by 2 bases, with 6 bases of the junction left unmatched.

The chain joins TRBV19 to TRBJ1-1; D unresolved. V was clipped by 4 bases and J by 8 bases, with 11 bases between them. The CDR3 is 12 amino acids. The germline V gene has CDR1 LNHDA and CDR2 SQIVND (reference sequence). The CDR3 sequence is CASSKNPGEAFF. The CDR3 DNA reads as TGTGCCAGTAGTAAAAACCCCGGGGAAGCTTTCTTT.

The rearrangement uses TRBV12-3 or TRBV12-4 and TRBJ2-2; no clear D. Trimming cost V 3 bases and J 7 bases, with 9 bases left between them. The length of the CDR3 is 13 residues. CDR3: CASSFRSVGELFF. CDR3 sequence (DNA): TGTGCCAGCAGTTTTAGAAGCGTCGGGGAGCTGTTTTTT.

The gene calls are TRBV3-1 (or the pseudogene TRBV3-2) and TRBJ1-1; D is undetermined. Germline CDR1 reads LGHDT; CDR2 reads YNNKEL (reference sequence). Deletions cut 0 bases from V and 1 base from J, with 6 bases between. The CDR3 is made up of 14 amino acids. CDR3: CASSQDGWNTEAFF. In DNA form, the CDR3 reads TGTGCCAGCAGCCAAGATGGGTGGAACACTGAAGCTTTCTTT.

The rearrangement links TRBV6-5 to TRBJ1-5; the D is unclear. V was pared by 8 bases and J by 0 bases, with 14 bases between. This CDR3 is 15 amino acids long. Germline V gene sequence: CDR1 MNHEY, CDR2 SVGAGI. The CDR3 loop is CASRLTPDSNQPQHF. CDR3 coding DNA: TGTGCCAGCCGACTTACCCCAGATAGCAATCAGCCCCAGCATTTT.

This chain connects TRBV4-2 to TRBJ1-4, with a possible D match to TRBD1 (6 bases). Per germline, CDR1 LGHNA and CDR2 YNFKEQ. V dropped 2 bases and J dropped 6 bases, with 16 bases sitting between them. The CDR3 length is 16 residues. This CDR3 is CASSQNTQGGDEKLFF. The CDR3 region has the DNA TGTGCCAGCAGCCAAAACACACAGGGAGGTGATGAAAAACTGTTTTTT.

This chain joins TRBV7-3 and TRBJ1-1, with D maybe TRBD1 (5 bases). CDR1 is SGHTA and CDR2 is FQGTGA in the germline V gene. Trimming cost V 5 bases and J 4 bases, with 14 bases left between them. The CDR3 covers 14 residues. The CDR3 is CASSTTDSGTEAFF. Here the CDR3 DNA reads TGTGCCAGCAGCACGACCGACAGCGGCACTGAAGCTTTCTTT. Filled out from reference TRBV7-3 and TRBJ1-1, the complete variable domain reads GAGVSQTPSNKVTEKGKYVELRCDPISGHTALYWYRQSLGQGPEFLIYFQGTGAADDSGLPNDRFFAVRPEGSVSTLKIQRTERGDSAVYLCASSTTDSGTEAFFGQGTRLTVV.

This clone was seen only a few times. The gene calls are TRBV11-2 and TRBJ2-1, with D unclear. Germline-derived CDR1 and CDR2 are SGHAT and FQNNGV. The CDR3 has 15 residues. The germline V and J ends were trimmed by 0 bases and 0 bases, with 6 bases remaining between them. Here the CDR3 reads CASSLEASSYNEQFF. CDR3 nucleotides: TGTGCCAGCAGCTTAGAGGCTAGCTCCTACAATGAGCAGTTCTTC.

The genes are TRBV5-5 and TRBJ2-5, with 9 nucleotides matching TRBD1. Germline CDR1 SGHKS, CDR2 YYEKEE (reference sequence). With 3 bases clipped from V and 5 bases from J, the junction kept 8 bases outside the gene matches. This CDR3 comprises 15 residues. CDR3 protein: CASSWTGTGLETQYF. In DNA form, the CDR3 reads TGTGCCAGCAGCTGGACCGGGACAGGGCTCGAGACCCAGTACTTC.

V usage is TRBV28 and J usage is TRBJ1-2, with TRBD1 matching over 7 bases. This CDR3 is built from 15 residues. V gave up 3 bases and J gave up 8 bases; unmatched junction bases: 12. CDR1 and CDR2 (germline): MDHEN, SYDVKM. The CDR3 region has the DNA TGTGCCAGCAGTTTTCAGGGCAGGGGGACTAAGGGCTACACCTTC. Translation: CASSFQGRGTKGYTF.

The chain combines TRBV7-2 with TRBJ1-6, with TRBD1 matching 8 bases. CDR1 and CDR2 (germline): SGHTA, FQGNSA. Trimming at V came to 1 base and at J to 3 bases, leaving 5 bases not matched to a gene. The CDR3 contains 17 residues. The CDR3, as DNA: TGTGCCAGCAGCTTAGAGCGGACAGGGTACTATAATTCACCCCTCCACTTT. Its translation is CASSLERTGYYNSPLHF.

The rearrangement links TRBV7-9 to TRBJ1-1; D gene uncertain. CDR1 and CDR2 from the germline V gene are SEHNR and FQNEAQ (reference sequence). The length of the CDR3 is 14 residues. The V and J ends lost 4 bases and 2 bases respectively, with 11 bases between them. The CDR3 DNA reads TGTGCCAGCAGCTCGGACGGGGTTAACACTGAAGCTTTCTTT. As protein: CASSSDGVNTEAFF.

V and J are TRBV19 and TRBJ1-2; D gene uncertain. Germline V gene lookup returns CDR1 LNHDA and CDR2 SQIVND (reference sequence). The CDR3 totals 14 residues. Trimming pared 8 bases from V and 1 base from J, leaving 14 bases between. CDR3 coding DNA: TGTGCCAGTCGACTGACAACCTTTAACTATGGCTACACCTTC. Translated: CASRLTTFNYGYTF.

This clone came up a few times. The gene calls are TRBV5-1 and TRBJ1-6, with D possibly matching TRBD1 (6 bases). The germline V and J ends were trimmed by 3 bases and 9 bases, with 13 bases remaining between them. The CDR3 sequence is 14 residues long. In germline, CDR1 is SGHRS, CDR2 YFSETQ. This CDR3 reads CASSSDRLASPLHF. The CDR3 region has the DNA TGCGCCAGCAGCTCGGACAGACTGGCTTCACCCCTCCACTTT.

The chain recombines TRBV7-2 with TRBJ1-1; D gene unclear. The CDR3 totals 14 residues. Germline CDR1 is SGHTA and CDR2 is FQGNSA. V was trimmed by 0 bases and J by 0 bases, leaving 5 bases between them. CDR3 loop: CASSLASLNTEAFF. CDR3 DNA sequence: TGTGCCAGCAGCTTAGCTAGCCTGAACACTGAAGCTTTCTTT.

The rearrangement links TRBV6-6 to TRBJ1-1; D call uncertain. This CDR3 has 15 amino acids. Germline CDR1 is MNHNY and CDR2 is SVGAGI (reference sequence). V was clipped by 5 bases and J by 4 bases, with 17 bases between them. CDR3 sequence reads: CASSPDGVGPTEAFF. DNA for the CDR3: TGTGCCAGCAGTCCCGACGGGGTCGGGCCCACTGAAGCTTTCTTT.

The V and J genes are TRBV7-2 and TRBJ2-7; maybe TRBD2 (5 bases). The V end lost 2 bases, the J end lost 0 bases, and 8 bases lay between the germline ends. There are 14 residues in the CDR3. Per the germline V gene, CDR1 is SGHTA and CDR2 is FQGNSA. The CDR3 nucleotides are TGTGCCAGCAGCTTAAGTCGGGACTCCTACGAGCAGTACTTC. Its translation is CASSLSRDSYEQYF.

The V call is TRBV5-1, the J call TRBJ1-1; no definite D call. Germline CDR1 and CDR2: SGHRS and YFSETQ. Trimming removed 5 bases from V and 6 bases from J, with 17 bases in between. The CDR3 extends over 14 amino acids. Here the CDR3 DNA reads TGCGCCAGCAGTTCCTATTTATTGTCCGCTGAAGCTTTCTTT. It codes for CASSSYLLSAEAFF.

A single count supports this clone. This chain links TRBV4-3 with TRBJ2-1; D remains unclear. V lost 0 bases and J 9 bases, leaving 15 bases between the germline ends. This CDR3 comprises 15 residues. Germline V lookup: CDR1 LGHNA, CDR2 YSLEER. Here the CDR3 DNA reads TGCGCCAGCAGCCAAGAGGTAACTATCGTGGGTGAGCAGTTCTTC. This codes for CASSQEVTIVGEQFF.

This chain's CDR3 is CASSLESRPTDTQYF. DNA for the CDR3: TGCGCCAGCAGCTTGGAGTCTAGACCAACAGATACGCAGTATTTT. This chain joins TRBV5-1 and TRBJ2-3, with D unclear. Trimming took off 0 bases at V and 3 bases at J, with 11 bases between the two ends. Germline V lookup: CDR1 SGHRS, CDR2 YFSETQ. The CDR3 length is 15 residues.

This chain uses TRBV6-1 with TRBJ1-2; D remains ambiguous. Trimming removed 5 bases at V and 8 bases at J, with 24 bases between. The CDR3 length is 16 residues. The germline V gene encodes CDR1 MNHNS and CDR2 SASEGT. The CDR3 sequence: CASSKDQTALLWGYTF. As DNA, the CDR3 is TGTGCCAGCAGTAAAGATCAGACGGCCTTATTATGGGGCTACACCTTC.

The J gene is TRBJ1-4, the V gene TRBV5-4; 9 bases align to TRBD1. Trimming took 3 bases from V and 6 from J; bases not matched to a gene: 0. The CDR3 is 13 amino acids. Germline V gene sequence: CDR1 SGHNT, CDR2 YYREEE (reference sequence). CDR3 sequence (DNA): TGTGCCAGCAGCTGGGACAGGGATGAAAAACTGTTTTTT. Protein sequence: CASSWDRDEKLFF.

Remarks on this clone: One junction end disagrees with the germline gene, perhaps due to a read error. The J gene is TRBJ2-2, the V gene TRBV25-1; 8 nucleotides line up with TRBD2. The CDR3 is 15 amino acids. CDR1 MGHDK and CDR2 SYGVNS come from the germline V gene. The CDR3 DNA is TGTGCCAGCAGAGAATCCGGGGGGGGCAGCGGGGAGCTGTTTTTT. Residues: CASRESGGGSGELFF.

The gene calls are TRBV24-1 and TRBJ2-5; D unresolved. Germline V gene data show CDR1 as KGHDR and CDR2 as SFDVKD. The CDR3 contains 17 residues. V was clipped by 5 bases and J by 4 bases, with 22 bases between them. CDR3 in DNA: TGTGCCACCAGTGCTGGCTCGACACCCTCCATTGGAGAGACCCAGTACTTC. This encodes CATSAGSTPSIGETQYF.

This chain connects TRBV15 to TRBJ2-3; D not resolved. V shed 1 base and J shed 4 bases, with 12 bases lying between them. Germline V lookup: CDR1 LNHNV, CDR2 YYDKDF (reference sequence). There are 15 residues in the CDR3. The CDR3 coding sequence is TGTGCCACCAGCAGAGCCCTCGGAAGGGCAGATACGCAGTATTTT. This translates into CATSRALGRADTQYF.

The V and J genes are TRBV15 and TRBJ1-4; TRBD1 agrees at 9 bases. The CDR3 sequence is 14 residues long. Germline values: CDR1 LNHNV, CDR2 YYDKDF (reference sequence). J was trimmed by 8 bases and V by 7 bases; bases with no gene match: 8. In nucleotides, the CDR3 is TGTGCCACCACTACGGGACAGGGAGGGGAAAAACTGTTTTTT. Translated: CATTTGQGGEKLFF.

The V gene is TRBV28, the J gene TRBJ1-5, with D perhaps TRBD1 (5 bases). This CDR3 comprises 12 residues. CDR1 and CDR2 from the germline V gene are MDHEN and SYDVKM. Trimming took off 6 bases at V and 6 bases at J, with 9 bases between the two ends. CDR3 sequence: CASSWGGQPQHF. CDR3 nucleotides: TGTGCCAGCAGCTGGGGGGGTCAGCCCCAGCATTTT.